One sample yielded the 26 T cell receptor beta chains listed below, sequenced in a study of regulatory T cells in long-lasting Graves disease. For TCR beta, libraries came from iRepertoire HTBI primers and Arm-PCR of CDR3 regions. Using its own MiXCR run on the multiplex PCR reads, TCRdb lists one record per CDR3 protein. The repertoire holds approximately 230,000 distinct CDR3 sequences, 18% seen once, with roughly a fifth in the top ten. Time point: newly diagnosed GD, antithyroid drugs for less than 3 months. Scientists built the TCR library using RNA that was extracted from PBMCs. The input for sequencing was peripheral blood mononuclear cells (PBMCs), taken at new diagnosis, from a patient treated with antithyroid drugs. The receptors come from a female donor with Graves disease.

The chain couples TRBV11-2 to TRBJ1-6; 12 bases align to TRBD1. The length of the CDR3 is 16 residues. Germline loops: CDR1 SGHAT, CDR2 FQNNGV. V was clipped by 3 bases and J by 6 bases; unmatched bases: 3. CDR3 amino acids: CASSLGQGALNSPLHF. Here the CDR3 DNA reads TGTGCCAGCAGCTTGGGACAGGGGGCCCTTAATTCACCCCTCCACTTT.

The chain links TRBV5-1 to TRBJ2-5; 8 nucleotides line up with TRBD1. This CDR3 is 14 amino acids long. The V gene end was trimmed by 0 bases and the J gene end by 5 bases; junction bases not matched to a gene: 3. Germline lookup yields CDR1 SGHRS and CDR2 YFSETQ. CDR3 nucleotide sequence: TGCGCCAGCAGCTTGGACAGGGGGTACGAGACCCAGTACTTC. It encodes CASSLDRGYETQYF.

This clonotype was observed at least ten times. This rearrangement joins TRBV7-9 to TRBJ2-5, with TRBD1 matching 7 bases. Looked up from germline, CDR1 is SEHNR and CDR2 is FQNEAQ (reference sequence). After removal of 5 bases from V and 5 bases from J, the junction contained 11 bases not matched to a gene. The length of the CDR3 is 15 residues. The CDR3 sequence is CASSPPDRVRETQYF. CDR3 nucleotide sequence: TGTGCCAGCAGCCCCCCCGACAGGGTTAGGGAGACCCAGTACTTC. The complete variable domain, with remaining parts taken from reference TRBV7-9 and TRBJ2-5, reads DTGVSQNPRHKITKRGQNVTFRCDPISEHNRLYWYRQTLGQGPEFLTYFQNEAQLEKSRLLSDRFSAERPKGSFSTLEIQRTEQGDSAMYLCASSPPDRVRETQYFGPGTRLLVL.

This clonotype was seen repeatedly, ten times or more. V gene TRBV19 combines with J gene TRBJ2-7; 7 positions match TRBD2. The germline V gene encodes CDR1 LNHDA and CDR2 SQIVND (reference sequence). This CDR3 is 15 amino acids long. V gave up 3 bases and J gave up 0 bases; unmatched junction bases: 5. The DNA of the CDR3 is TGTGCCAGTAGTATTGGGGGGGGGATCTCCTACGAGCAGTACTTC. The encoded protein is CASSIGGGISYEQYF.

This clonotype has ten or more counts. The rearrangement uses TRBV12-3 or TRBV12-4 and TRBJ2-5; D is perhaps TRBD1 (5 bases). The CDR3 extends over 13 amino acids. Trimming took 2 bases from V and 5 from J, leaving 9 bases between them. The CDR3 loop reads CASSLQGPETQYF. The CDR3 DNA follows: TGTGCCAGCAGTTTACAGGGCCCCGAGACCCAGTACTTC.

This clonotype was observed once. At one end the junction does not follow the germline gene, possibly because of a read error. This chain joins TRBV20-1 and TRBJ2-1; 8 nucleotides line up with TRBD2. The V gene's germline CDR1 is DFQATT and CDR2 SNEGSKA (reference sequence). The CDR3 is made up of 15 amino acids. The CDR3 reads CSARKRESSHNEQFF. DNA of the CDR3: TGCAGTGCTAGAAAGCGGGAGAGCTCCCACAATGAGCAGTTCTTC.

This clonotype showed up many times. The V call is TRBV20-1, the J call TRBJ2-7; 11 bases are a match to TRBD2. Germline-derived CDR1 and CDR2 are DFQATT and SNEGSKA (reference sequence). This CDR3 is 13 amino acids long. The trim removed 7 bases at V and 7 bases at J, leaving 9 bases unmatched. The CDR3 reads CSVPTSGIGEQYF. The CDR3 coding sequence is TGCAGTGTCCCGACTAGCGGGATCGGTGAGCAGTACTTC.

This clonotype appeared many times. The rearrangement links TRBV28 to TRBJ1-6, with TRBD1 matching over 9 bases. J was trimmed by 5 bases and V by 2 bases; bases with no gene match: 4. Germline V gene lookup returns CDR1 MDHEN and CDR2 SYDVKM. The CDR3 is made up of 16 amino acids. The CDR3, as DNA: TGTGCCAGCAGTTTACGTGGGACAGGGAATAATTCACCCCTCCACTTT. It translates to CASSLRGTGNNSPLHF. The whole variable domain, filled in from reference TRBV28 and TRBJ1-6, reads DVKVTQSSRYLVKRTGEKVFLECVQDMDHENMFWYRQDPGLGLRLIYFSYDVKMKEKGDIPEGYSVSREKKERFSLILESASTNQTSMYLCASSLRGTGNNSPLHFGNGTRLTVT.

The J gene is TRBJ2-7, the V gene TRBV24-1; D is ambiguous. The CDR3 has 14 residues. In germline, CDR1 is KGHDR, CDR2 SFDVKD. V was shortened by 1 base and J by 2 bases, with 8 bases between the two germline ends. CDR3 in DNA: TGTGCCACCAGTGATTTTCGACTCCCCTACGAGCAGTACTTC. Its protein is CATSDFRLPYEQYF.

This clonotype was counted at least ten times. The rearrangement joins TRBV5-1 to TRBJ1-2; D call uncertain. The CDR3 sequence is 12 residues long. CDR1 is SGHRS, CDR2 YFSETQ, per germline. V was cut by 6 bases and J by 8 bases, with 14 bases left in between. The CDR3 protein is CASNEGVDGYTF. CDR3 coding DNA: TGCGCCAGCAACGAGGGAGTCGACGGCTACACCTTC.

In the case of this clonotype: A single base separates this from a much larger clone, so it may be a read error. CDR3 sequence (DNA): TGCGCCAGAAGCGGCATGGGACAGGAGTACAATGAGCAGTTCTTC. It encodes CARSGMGQEYNEQFF. V and J are TRBV5-1 and TRBJ2-1; 8 bases are shared with TRBD1. CDR3 length: 15 amino acids. V gave up 8 bases and J gave up 4 bases; unmatched junction bases: 11. Germline V gene sequence: CDR1 SGHRS, CDR2 YFSETQ.

This clonotype was seen only a few times. This sequence joins TRBV20-1 and TRBJ2-2, with a weak D call TRBD1 (5 bases). Per germline, CDR1 DFQATT and CDR2 SNEGSKA (reference sequence). The CDR3 spans 15 residues. V lost 0 bases, J lost 0 bases, and 8 bases lay in between. DNA of the CDR3: TGCAGTGCTAGAGATGTGGACACGAACACCGGGGAGCTGTTTTTT. Its translation is CSARDVDTNTGELFF.

The rearrangement uses TRBV20-1 and TRBJ2-7; 10 bases match TRBD2. Germline V gene data show CDR1 as DFQATT and CDR2 as SNEGSKA (reference sequence). Trimming removed 0 bases from V and 0 bases from J; junction bases left unmatched: 11. The CDR3 contains 18 residues. The CDR3 here is CSARDRRTSGGYSYEQYF. CDR3 in DNA: TGCAGTGCTAGAGATCGTAGGACTAGCGGAGGCTACTCCTACGAGCAGTACTTC.

This clonotype was recorded at least ten times. CDR3 sequence: CASSPRGVPNTGELFF. The CDR3 DNA is TGTGCCAGCTCACCACGGGGGGTTCCGAACACCGGGGAGCTGTTTTTT. The chain is built from TRBV18 and TRBJ2-2, with D possibly matching TRBD2 (6 bases). Trimming shortened V by 1 base and J by 0 bases, and 9 bases separated the two germline ends. Germline lookup yields CDR1 KGHSH and CDR2 LQKENI. This CDR3 comprises 16 residues.

On this clonotype itself: A single base separates this from a much larger clone, so it may be a read error. The chain recombines TRBV28 with TRBJ2-1; 13 positions match TRBD2. V dropped 5 bases and J dropped 8; count of bases not matched to a gene: 9. CDR1 is MDHEN and CDR2 is SYDVKM in the germline V gene. This CDR3 is built from 16 residues. CDR3 region: CASSDRTSGSADEQFF. CDR3 in DNA: TGTGCCAGCAGTGACCGGACTAGCGGGAGTGCGGATGAGCAGTTCTTC.

This clonotype was counted ten times or more. The gene calls are TRBV7-9 and TRBJ1-1, with D hard to call. Trimming left V 7 bases short and J 0 bases short, with 9 bases between. CDR3 size: 13 residues. Per the germline V gene, CDR1 is SEHNR and CDR2 is FQNEAQ (reference sequence). CDR3 region: CASNDGMNTEAFF. CDR3 coding DNA: TGTGCCAGCAACGACGGAATGAACACTGAAGCTTTCTTT.

This clonotype was recorded at least ten times. V gene TRBV27 combines with J gene TRBJ2-1; the match to TRBD2 covers 10 bases. The CDR3 has 16 amino acids. The germline CDR1 and CDR2 sequences are MNHEY and SMNVEV (reference sequence). The V and J ends lost 2 bases and 1 base, in that order; junction bases with no gene match: 2. DNA for the CDR3: TGTGCCAGCAGTTTACTAGCGGGAGCTTCCTACAATGAGCAGTTCTTC. Its protein is CASSLLAGASYNEQFF.

The chain recombines TRBV12-3 or TRBV12-4 with TRBJ2-4, with TRBD2 identical over 12 bases. CDR3 length equals 17 residues. V dropped 6 bases and J dropped 6; count of bases not matched to a gene: 12. The CDR3 reads CASSPTSGRPNRNIQYF. The DNA of the CDR3 is TGTGCCAGCAGCCCCACTAGCGGGAGGCCCAACAGAAACATTCAGTACTTC.

The table lists this clonotype with a few counts. The gene calls are TRBV6-1 and TRBJ2-1, with TRBD2 matching 7 bases. Losses at the gene ends were 5 bases for V and 3 bases for J; bases not matched to a gene: 1. The germline gives CDR1 MNHNS, CDR2 SASEGT. The CDR3 length is 13 residues. The CDR3 DNA is TGTGCCAGCAGTCGGGACTACTACAATGAGCAGTTCTTC. Protein sequence: CASSRDYYNEQFF.

Many counts were recorded for this clonotype. The rearrangement joins TRBV27 to TRBJ2-7; either TRBD1 or TRBD2 may fit D (5 bases each). The ends were cut back, 5 bases at V and 11 bases at J, with 16 bases in the middle. CDR3 length: 12 residues. Germline CDR1 MNHEY, CDR2 SMNVEV (reference sequence). DNA of the CDR3: TGTGCCAGCAGTGTAGCCGGGACGGTGGAGTACTTC. Its protein product is CASSVAGTVEYF.

The V and J genes are TRBV9 and TRBJ2-3; 16 bases match TRBD2. The germline V gene encodes CDR1 SGDLS and CDR2 YYNGEE. The CDR3 loop spans 19 amino acids. Trimming at V came to 0 bases and at J to 2 bases, leaving 6 bases not matched to a gene. CDR3 sequence: CASSVEGTSGRAHTDTQYF. The CDR3 DNA follows: TGTGCCAGCAGCGTAGAGGGGACTAGCGGGAGGGCCCACACAGATACGCAGTATTTT.

At least ten counts were recorded for this clonotype. The DNA for the CDR3 is TGTGCCAGCAACAGCGGGAGGGCGGGGAATGAGCAGTTCTTC. It yields the protein CASNSGRAGNEQFF. The rearrangement uses TRBV6-1 and TRBJ2-1; 10 nucleotides match TRBD2. J gave up 7 bases and V 7 bases, and 7 bases lay outside the gene matches. The length of the CDR3 is 14 residues. Per germline, CDR1 MNHNS and CDR2 SASEGT.

This clonotype appeared a few times. CDR3 sequence (DNA): TGTGCCAGCAGCTTAGCGGGGACAGGGACAATGCCCCAGCATTTT. Residues: CASSLAGTGTMPQHF. The chain links TRBV7-2 to TRBJ1-5, with 9 bases lining up with TRBD1. J was trimmed by 9 bases and V by 0 bases; bases with no gene match: 6. CDR3 size: 15 residues. The germline CDR1 and CDR2 sequences are SGHTA and FQGNSA.

In its sample, this clonotype was seen many times. The chain joins TRBV24-1 to TRBJ2-1, with 7 bases lining up with TRBD2. The CDR3 extends over 17 amino acids. Trimming at V came to 2 bases and at J to 6 bases, leaving 12 bases not matched to a gene. Germline CDR1 KGHDR, CDR2 SFDVKD. This CDR3 reads CATSDSFGAGAVNEQFF. CDR3 nucleotides: TGTGCCACCAGTGATTCGTTCGGGGCGGGAGCCGTCAATGAGCAGTTCTTC.

This clonotype was seen repeatedly, ten times or more. The chain couples TRBV6-1 to TRBJ1-2; the D is unclear. The CDR3 is 13 residues long. V was shortened by 7 bases and J by 6 bases, with 15 bases between the two germline ends. CDR1 and CDR2 from the germline V gene are MNHNS and SASEGT. The chain's CDR3 is CASIDRVGNGYTF. CDR3 DNA: TGTGCCAGCATCGATCGGGTAGGAAATGGCTACACCTTC.

In its sample, this clonotype was seen many times. This chain links TRBV5-1 with TRBJ1-3; no firm D call. The ends were cut back, 0 bases at V and 8 bases at J, with 6 bases in the middle. Germline-derived CDR1 and CDR2 are SGHRS and YFSETQ. The CDR3 totals 12 residues. CDR3: CASSLGADTIYF. The CDR3, as DNA: TGCGCCAGCAGCTTGGGAGCGGACACCATATATTTT. Based on the CDR3 plus reference TRBV5-1 and TRBJ1-3, the full variable domain is KAGVTQTPRYLIKTRGQQVTLSCSPISGHRSVSWYQQTPGQGLQFLFEYFSETQRNKGNFPGRFSGRQFSNSRSEMNVSTLELGDSALYLCASSLGADTIYFGEGSWLTVV.